These 7 T cell receptor beta chains were all obtained from the same sample, sequenced in a study of blood T cell repertoires in COVID-19. Sequenced by immunoSEQ multiplex PCR; TCRdb stores in-frame clones only, minus some. The data show fewer than 150,000 clones, with more than 80% seen just once and 11% held by the top ten. The sequencing input was peripheral blood. Source of these receptors: an elderly woman with acute or convalescent COVID-19.

The rearrangement uses TRBV5-1 and TRBJ2-4, with D possibly being TRBD1 (5 bases). V lost 5 bases and J lost 2, with 11 bases in between. Germline-derived CDR1 and CDR2 are SGHRS and YFSETQ. The CDR3 is 14 residues long. DNA of the CDR3: TGCGCCAGCAGTCCTGACAGCTCCAAAAACATTCAGTACTTC. This sequence encodes CASSPDSSKNIQYF.

The chain is built from TRBV6-5 and TRBJ1-4; perhaps TRBD1 as D (6 bases). The V and J ends lost 4 bases and 0 bases respectively, with 9 bases between them. CDR1 and CDR2 (germline): MNHEY, SVGAGI. This CDR3 is 15 amino acids long. In nucleotides, the CDR3 is TGTGCCAGCAGTTCCGGGACAACAACTAATGAAAAACTGTTTTTT. This translates into CASSSGTTTNEKLFF.

The chain carries TRBV5-5 and TRBJ1-2; maybe TRBD1 (6 bases). The CDR3 has 12 amino acids. Per germline, CDR1 SGHKS and CDR2 YYEKEE (reference sequence). The germline V and J ends were trimmed by 4 bases and 3 bases, with 7 bases remaining between them. The CDR3 DNA follows: TGTGCCAGCAGCCGGACAGACTATGGCTACACCTTC. Protein: CASSRTDYGYTF.

The chain carries TRBV6-5 and TRBJ1-1; D gene uncertain. CDR3 length equals 14 residues. V dropped 7 bases and J dropped 1 base, with 13 bases sitting between them. From germline, CDR1 is MNHEY and CDR2 SVGAGI. This CDR3 is CASTRRGQNTEAFF. As DNA, the CDR3 is TGTGCCAGCACCCGACGCGGGCAGAACACTGAAGCTTTCTTT.

The chain employs TRBV6-5 and TRBJ1-4, with D uncertain. Trimming shortened V by 7 bases and J by 4 bases, and 10 bases separated the two germline ends. The CDR3 is 13 amino acids. The germline V gene encodes CDR1 MNHEY and CDR2 SVGAGI. CDR3: CASTRGGNEKLFF. The CDR3 DNA reads TGTGCCAGCACGCGGGGAGGTAATGAAAAACTGTTTTTT.

This clone was counted between two and nine times. The gene calls are TRBV12-5 and TRBJ1-5, with D maybe TRBD1 (6 bases). The ends were cut back, 6 bases at V and 7 bases at J, with 13 bases in the middle. The CDR3 loop spans 13 amino acids. CDR1 LGHNT and CDR2 FRNRAP come from the germline V gene. The CDR3 DNA follows: TGTGCTAGTGGCTTGACAGGTCAGCAGCCCCAGCATTTT. Encoded protein: CASGLTGQQPQHF.

The V call is TRBV9, the J call TRBJ1-1; D ambiguous. CDR3 length: 13 amino acids. V was shortened by 2 bases and J by 3 bases, with 8 bases between the two germline ends. Per germline, CDR1 SGDLS and CDR2 YYNGEE. The CDR3 region has the DNA TGTGCCAGCAGCGTCATGAGGGACACTGAAGCTTTCTTT. Its protein is CASSVMRDTEAFF. The full variable domain, its missing parts supplied by reference TRBV9 and TRBJ1-1, is DSGVTQTPKHLITATGQRVTLRCSPRSGDLSVYWYQQSLDQGLQFLIQYYNGEERAKGNILERFSAQQFPDLHSELNLSSLELGDSALYFCASSVMRDTEAFFGQGTRLTVV.